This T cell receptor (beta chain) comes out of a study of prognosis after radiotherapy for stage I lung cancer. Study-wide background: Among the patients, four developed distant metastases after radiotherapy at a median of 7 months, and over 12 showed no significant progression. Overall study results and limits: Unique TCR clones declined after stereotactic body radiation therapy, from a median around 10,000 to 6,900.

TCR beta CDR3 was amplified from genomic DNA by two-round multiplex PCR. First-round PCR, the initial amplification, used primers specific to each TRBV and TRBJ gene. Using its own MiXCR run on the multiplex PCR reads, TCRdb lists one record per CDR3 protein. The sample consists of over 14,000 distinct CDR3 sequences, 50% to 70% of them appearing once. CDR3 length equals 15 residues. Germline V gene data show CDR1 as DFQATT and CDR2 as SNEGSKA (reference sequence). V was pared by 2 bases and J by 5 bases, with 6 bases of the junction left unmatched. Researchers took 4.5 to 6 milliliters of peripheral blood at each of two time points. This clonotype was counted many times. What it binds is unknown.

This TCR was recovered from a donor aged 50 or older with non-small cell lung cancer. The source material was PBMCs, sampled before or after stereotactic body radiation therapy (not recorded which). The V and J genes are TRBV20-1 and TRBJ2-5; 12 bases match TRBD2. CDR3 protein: CSARIPLAGGETQYF. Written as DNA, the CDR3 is TGCAGTGCTAGAATCCCCCTAGCGGGAGGGGAGACCCAGTACTTC.